The T cell receptor (beta chain) under discussion was sequenced for a study of CXCR3 chemokines and chemotherapy response in bladder cancer (dated by TCRdb to between 2021 and 2024). Regarding the complete study: Whether chemotherapy response in human bladder cancer was predicted by intratumoral CXCR3 chemokine system activity was examined in the study.

Libraries were constructed by PCR. For sequencing, an Illumina HiSeq 2500 was employed. TCRdb ran its own pipeline on the public reads, namely fastp trimming at Q25 and MiXCR clone calling, and kept in-frame beta chains. Under each unique CDR3 protein, matching rows form one entry showing the most common genes and DNA. For this sample there are 12,000 or so distinct CDR3 sequences; under 15% appear just once. The ten largest clonotypes hold roughly a quarter of the sample. V and J are trimmed by 4 bases and 3 bases, and the gene matches miss 6 bases of the junction. Taken from cysteine to phenylalanine, the CDR3 has 15 residues. This entry keeps only the CDR3 DNA: 45 bases, framed from base 1. CDR1 and CDR2 are read off the germline V gene as MNHEY and SVGAGI. About this clonotype: The antigen it binds to is not known. Base quality data are lacking; no much larger clone is found one base away.

This specimen was taken from a patient whose treatment included neoadjuvant chemotherapy. The receptor's source is a human donor with bladder cancer that did not respond to neoadjuvant chemotherapy. Recombination linked TRBV6-5 to TRBJ1-2, and 9 junctional nucleotides match TRBD1. The DNA is as follows: TGTGCCAGCAGTTCCTGGACAGGGGCTGACTATGGCTACACCTTC. This codes for CASSSWTGADYGYTF.